These T cell receptor beta chains were read from a single sample in a study of blood T cell repertoires in COVID-19. Some clones are missing from TCRdb's copy, which holds only in-frame ones; the method was immunoSEQ multiplex PCR. The sample carries 400,000 to 450,000 clones, more than 80% recorded once. The sequencing input was peripheral blood. The receptors originated from a young woman with active or convalescent COVID-19. The CDR3 runs from the conserved cysteine through the conserved F or W. The D gene is left open where the match is weak. Rows give clone size only sometimes, using once, few, many, or a class for an expanded clone.

CDR3nt: TGTGCCAGCAGTGACGAGGAGGGGAAGACTTCACCCCTCCACTTT
CDR3aa: CASSDEEGKTSPLHF
v_gene: TRBV6-4
j_gene: TRBJ1-6
d_gene: NA
abundance: NA

CDR3nt: TGTGCCAGCAGCCCTAAACAGGGCTACACCTTC
CDR3aa: CASSPKQGYTF
v_gene: TRBV11-3
j_gene: TRBJ1-2
d_gene: NA
abundance: NA

CDR3nt: TGTGCCAGCAGTACGCAGGGGTTTAGCTATGGCTACACCTTC
CDR3aa: CASSTQGFSYGYTF
v_gene: TRBV28
j_gene: TRBJ1-2
d_gene: NA
abundance: NA

CDR3nt: TGTGCCAGCAGTTTAGGATCCGGGACAGGGCACAATGAGCAGTTCTTC
CDR3aa: CASSLGSGTGHNEQFF
v_gene: TRBV27
j_gene: TRBJ2-1
d_gene: TRBD1
abundance: NA

CDR3nt: TGCGCCAGCAGCTTGGGAGAGACAGGGGGAGTCTCTTATGGCTACACCTTC
CDR3aa: CASSLGETGGVSYGYTF
v_gene: TRBV5-1
j_gene: TRBJ1-2
d_gene: TRBD1
abundance: few

CDR3nt: TGTGCCAGCAGCCCCCAGGGACAGATGAACACTGAAGCTTTCTTT
CDR3aa: CASSPQGQMNTEAFF
v_gene: TRBV11-2
j_gene: TRBJ1-1
d_gene: TRBD1
abundance: few

CDR3nt: TGCGCCAGCAGCCTCGAGGGACTAGGATCCTACGAGCAGTACTTC
CDR3aa: CASSLEGLGSYEQYF
v_gene: TRBV4-1
j_gene: TRBJ2-7
d_gene: TRBD2
abundance: once

CDR3nt: TGTGCCAGCAGTGAAGGGGCGGGAAACACCATATATTTT
CDR3aa: CASSEGAGNTIYF
v_gene: TRBV6-1
j_gene: TRBJ1-3
d_gene: NA
abundance: NA

CDR3nt: TGCGCCAGCAGATCGGGACTAGCGGTAGACGAGCAGTACTTC
CDR3aa: CASRSGLAVDEQYF
v_gene: TRBV5-1
j_gene: TRBJ2-7
d_gene: TRBD2
abundance: NA

CDR3nt: TGTGCCAGCAGCTTAGCCGCGGGGGGCACAGATACGCAGTATTTT
CDR3aa: CASSLAAGGTDTQYF
v_gene: TRBV13
j_gene: TRBJ2-3
d_gene: TRBD2
abundance: NA

CDR3nt: TGTGCCAGCAGTGCCCCGGCCTACGAGCAGTACTTC
CDR3aa: CASSAPAYEQYF
v_gene: TRBV2
j_gene: TRBJ2-7
d_gene: NA
abundance: NA

CDR3nt: TGTGCCAGCAGCCCTCGGGGGTACTCCTACGAGCAGTACTTC
CDR3aa: CASSPRGYSYEQYF
v_gene: TRBV28
j_gene: TRBJ2-7
d_gene: NA
abundance: once

CDR3nt: TGTGCCAGCAGCTTAGCTCATCCGACCTTAAGCGGAATCTCCTACGAGCAGTACTTC
CDR3aa: CASSLAHPTLSGISYEQYF
v_gene: TRBV13
j_gene: TRBJ2-7
d_gene: NA
abundance: NA

CDR3nt: TGTGCCAGCAACTCGGACACCGGGACAGCTTATAGCAATCAGCCCCAGCATTTT
CDR3aa: CASNSDTGTAYSNQPQHF
v_gene: TRBV27
j_gene: TRBJ1-5
d_gene: TRBD1
abundance: NA

CDR3nt: TGTGCCAGCAGCTTATATACTAGCGGGGCCTCCTCTGGGGCCAACGTCCTGACTTTC
CDR3aa: CASSLYTSGASSGANVLTF
v_gene: TRBV7-2
j_gene: TRBJ2-6
d_gene: TRBD2
abundance: NA

CDR3nt: TGCAGCGGGGAGACAGGGTATGGCTACACCTTC
CDR3aa: CSGETGYGYTF
v_gene: TRBV29-1
j_gene: TRBJ1-2
d_gene: TRBD1
abundance: NA

CDR3nt: TGTGCCAGCAGGCCCACAGGGGGCGGTGGAAACACCATATATTTT
CDR3aa: CASRPTGGGGNTIYF
v_gene: TRBV6-5
j_gene: TRBJ1-3
d_gene: TRBD1
abundance: NA

CDR3nt: TGTGCCAGCAGTGAAGTGGCAGGGGGCTATGGCTACACCTTC
CDR3aa: CASSEVAGGYGYTF
v_gene: TRBV6-1
j_gene: TRBJ1-2
d_gene: TRBD1
abundance: once

CDR3nt: TGTGCCAGCAGCCCCCTTTTTGTAGAAAGCTCCTACAATGAGCAGTTCTTC
CDR3aa: CASSPLFVESSYNEQFF
v_gene: TRBV5-5
j_gene: TRBJ2-1
d_gene: NA
abundance: NA

CDR3nt: TGTGCCAGTAGCGGGGGTGGCGGGGCGTCCGGCTACACCTTC
CDR3aa: CASSGGGGASGYTF
v_gene: TRBV19
j_gene: TRBJ1-2
d_gene: NA
abundance: NA

CDR3nt: TGTGCCAGCAGCTTAATGGGACAGACGAGCGCGAACACTGAAGCTTTCTTT
CDR3aa: CASSLMGQTSANTEAFF
v_gene: TRBV5-4
j_gene: TRBJ1-1
d_gene: TRBD1
abundance: NA

CDR3nt: TGTGCCATCAGTAAACCGGGACAGAACTCCTACGAGCAGTACTTC
CDR3aa: CAISKPGQNSYEQYF
v_gene: TRBV10-3
j_gene: TRBJ2-7
d_gene: TRBD1
abundance: NA

CDR3nt: TGCAGCGCCGTCGACGACAGGGGTGCTAACTATGGCTACACCTTC
CDR3aa: CSAVDDRGANYGYTF
v_gene: TRBV29-1
j_gene: TRBJ1-2
d_gene: TRBD1
abundance: NA

CDR3nt: TGCAGTGCTTTTGAGGTAGCTGAAGCTTTCTTT
CDR3aa: CSAFEVAEAFF
v_gene: TRBV20-1
j_gene: TRBJ1-1
d_gene: NA
abundance: few

CDR3nt: TGCAGCGTTGGCAGGATAGGAACGGACACTGAAGCTTTCTTT
CDR3aa: CSVGRIGTDTEAFF
v_gene: TRBV29-1
j_gene: TRBJ1-1
d_gene: NA
abundance: NA

CDR3nt: TGTGCCAGCAGCCAAAGACAGGGGAATGAAAAACTGTTTTTT
CDR3aa: CASSQRQGNEKLFF
v_gene: TRBV7-9
j_gene: TRBJ1-4
d_gene: TRBD1
abundance: NA

CDR3nt: TGTGCCAGCAGTTCTCCCGGACGGGGCGAGCAGTACTTC
CDR3aa: CASSSPGRGEQYF
v_gene: TRBV7-2
j_gene: TRBJ2-7
d_gene: NA
abundance: NA

CDR3nt: TGTGCCAGTAGTATAGGGACTAGCGGGAGTGGAGACATTCAGTACTTC
CDR3aa: CASSIGTSGSGDIQYF
v_gene: TRBV19
j_gene: TRBJ2-4
d_gene: TRBD2
abundance: once

CDR3nt: TGTGCCAGCAGCTTAGTAGGGGGCCCTTATAGCAATCAGCCCCAGCATTTT
CDR3aa: CASSLVGGPYSNQPQHF
v_gene: TRBV7-9
j_gene: TRBJ1-5
d_gene: TRBD1
abundance: NA

CDR3nt: TGTGCCAGCAGCAAAGGTGGCGCGGGGGGGGAAGAAAAACTGTTTTTT
CDR3aa: CASSKGGAGGEEKLFF
v_gene: TRBV21-1
j_gene: TRBJ1-4
d_gene: NA
abundance: few

CDR3nt: TGTGCCATCAGTGTCACCCAGGGGAGAAGCTCCTACAATGAGCAGTTCTTC
CDR3aa: CAISVTQGRSSYNEQFF
v_gene: TRBV10-3
j_gene: TRBJ2-1
d_gene: NA
abundance: NA

CDR3nt: TGTGCCAGCAGCTCTGGACAGGGGTCGCCGAGGACTGAAGCTTTCTTT
CDR3aa: CASSSGQGSPRTEAFF
v_gene: TRBV5-8
j_gene: TRBJ1-1
d_gene: TRBD1
abundance: NA

CDR3nt: TGTGCCAGTAGCTCGGTCTCCCCCGACGAGCAGTACTTC
CDR3aa: CASSSVSPDEQYF
v_gene: TRBV19
j_gene: TRBJ2-7
d_gene: NA
abundance: few

CDR3nt: TGTGCCATCAGGGAAGACAGCTACGAGCAGTACTTC
CDR3aa: CAIREDSYEQYF
v_gene: TRBV10-3
j_gene: TRBJ2-7
d_gene: NA
abundance: NA

CDR3nt: TGTGCCAGCAGTGACCTGTGGAACACTGAAGCTTTCTTT
CDR3aa: CASSDLWNTEAFF
v_gene: TRBV6-4
j_gene: TRBJ1-1
d_gene: NA
abundance: NA

CDR3nt: TGTGCCAGCTCACCCGGGATCGGGGACACTGAAGCTTTCTTT
CDR3aa: CASSPGIGDTEAFF
v_gene: TRBV18
j_gene: TRBJ1-1
d_gene: NA
abundance: few